The 25 T cell receptor beta chains below were found in one sample sequenced in a study of OX40 agonist ivuxolimab in advanced cancers. This table comes from immunoSEQ multiplex PCR, and its TCRdb copy is limited to in-frame clones, with some not included. The sample has 45,000 to 75,000 clones; roughly four fifths are singletons. The specimen comprised CD4+ or CD8+ T cells sorted from blood, sampled in a trial of the OX40 agonist ivuxolimab. The receptor set was obtained from an adult with an advanced solid tumor such as melanoma, head and neck, liver or kidney cancer.

The chain has TRBV2 and TRBJ2-5, with unresolved D. The germline V gene encodes CDR1 SNHLY and CDR2 FYNNEI. This CDR3 region has 11 residues. Trimming shortened V by 9 bases and J by 4 bases, and 9 bases separated the two germline ends. DNA of the CDR3: TGTGCCAGTAAAACGGGAGAGACCCAGTACTTC. It codes for CASKTGETQYF. Full variable domain (outside the CDR3, taken from reference TRBV2 and TRBJ2-5): EPEVTQTPSHQVTQMGQEVILRCVPISNHLYFYWYRQILGQKVEFLVSFYNNEISEKSEIFDDQFSVERPDGSNFTLKIRSTKLEDSAMYFCASKTGETQYFGPGTRLLVL.

There are a few counts of this clone. V is TRBV19 and J is TRBJ1-1, with 7 bases identical to TRBD1. Germline V lookup: CDR1 LNHDA, CDR2 SQIVND (reference sequence). Unmatched junction bases numbered 5, after V lost 8 bases and J lost 2 bases. CDR3 size: 13 residues. In DNA form, the CDR3 reads TGTGCCAGTTGGCGACAGGGTAACACTGAAGCTTTCTTT. It codes for CASWRQGNTEAFF.

The V and J genes are TRBV7-8 and TRBJ1-1, with D possibly being TRBD1 (5 bases). The CDR3 has 13 amino acids. V gave up 5 bases and J gave up 5 bases, with 12 bases separating them. Germline loops: CDR1 SGHVS, CDR2 FQNEAQ. CDR3 amino acids: CASSPSQGTEAFF. The CDR3 nucleotides are TGTGCCAGCAGCCCCTCCCAGGGAACTGAAGCTTTCTTT.

The chain is built from TRBV5-1 and TRBJ2-1, with 10 bases fitting TRBD1. Per the germline V gene, CDR1 is SGHRS and CDR2 is YFSETQ. Losses at the gene ends were 7 bases for V and 4 bases for J; bases not matched to a gene: 5. The CDR3 covers 14 residues. CDR3 nucleotide sequence: TGCGCCAGCCGGAGGACAGGGGGGTACAATGAGCAGTTCTTC. Translated, it gives CASRRTGGYNEQFF.

The rearrangement joins TRBV5-1 to TRBJ1-2; D is perhaps TRBD1 (6 bases). The CDR3 length is 14 residues. Looked up from germline, CDR1 is SGHRS and CDR2 is YFSETQ. Trimming cost V 1 base and J 5 bases, with 12 bases left between them. The CDR3 nucleotides are TGCGCCAGCAGCTTGACGACAGGAGGATATGGCTACACCTTC. It codes for CASSLTTGGYGYTF.

This sequence joins TRBV7-8 and TRBJ2-3; 13 bases align to TRBD2. This CDR3 contains 13 residues. CDR1 is SGHVS and CDR2 is FQNEAQ in the germline V gene. The junction had 2 bases not matched to a gene; V was cut back by 5 bases and J by 9 bases. In nucleotides, the CDR3 is TGTGCCAGCAGCGGACTAGCGGGAGAGACGCAGTATTTT. It yields the protein CASSGLAGETQYF.

The chain combines TRBV7-2 with TRBJ2-1; unclear D gene. CDR3 length: 16 amino acids. Germline V gene data show CDR1 as SGHTA and CDR2 as FQGNSA. V lost 3 bases and J lost 2, with 14 bases in between. The CDR3 sequence: CASSLDPLRPYNEQFF. In nucleotides, the CDR3 is TGTGCCAGCAGCTTGGACCCCTTGCGGCCCTACAATGAGCAGTTCTTC.

The CDR3 reads CASSLVATGKETQYF. The CDR3 nucleotides read TGTGCCAGCAGCTTAGTCGCGACAGGCAAAGAGACCCAGTACTTC. V and J are TRBV7-9 and TRBJ2-5, with D perhaps matching TRBD1 (6 bases). The CDR3 runs to 15 residues. Looked up from germline, CDR1 is SEHNR and CDR2 is FQNEAQ (reference sequence). V lost 1 base, J lost 3 bases, and 12 bases lay in between.

This clone was seen just once. The V gene is TRBV6-5, the J gene TRBJ1-2; D gene uncertain. With 7 bases removed from V and 4 bases from J, the gap between germline ends came to 7 bases. The germline V gene has CDR1 MNHEY and CDR2 SVGAGI. The CDR3 is 11 residues long. In DNA form, the CDR3 reads TGTGCCAGCACCTCGACCTATGGCTACACCTTC. Protein product: CASTSTYGYTF.

V usage is TRBV5-1 and J usage is TRBJ1-2; weak D call: TRBD1 (5 bases). This CDR3 is built from 14 residues. Deletions cut 0 bases from V and 7 bases from J, with 13 bases between. The germline CDR1 and CDR2 sequences are SGHRS and YFSETQ. The CDR3 bases are TGCGCCAGCAGCTTGGGCCCGACAGAATCTGGCTACACCTTC. It yields the protein CASSLGPTESGYTF.

This clone came up a few times. The chain couples TRBV11-3 to TRBJ2-3, with 8 bases lining up with TRBD2. CDR1 is SGHNT, CDR2 YENEEA, per germline. V was pared by 3 bases and J by 2 bases, with 4 bases of the junction left unmatched. The CDR3 runs 15 residues. The CDR3 DNA reads as TGTGCCAGCAGCTTTAGCGGGGACCACACAGATACGCAGTATTTT. As protein: CASSFSGDHTDTQYF.

The chain combines TRBV29-1 with TRBJ1-2; TRBD1 matches at 8 bases. The V gene's germline CDR1 is SQVTM and CDR2 ANQGSEA. The CDR3 sequence is 12 residues long. Losses at the gene ends were 7 bases for V and 8 bases for J; bases not matched to a gene: 9. The CDR3 protein is CSGWTGTGGYTF. The DNA of the CDR3 is TGCAGCGGTTGGACAGGGACCGGGGGCTACACCTTC.

CDR3 protein: CASSLGTGGFRSYEQYF. DNA of the CDR3: TGTGCCAGCAGTTTGGGGACAGGGGGCTTCCGGTCCTACGAGCAGTACTTC. This chain connects TRBV28 to TRBJ2-7; TRBD1 aligns across 12 bases. J was trimmed by 1 base and V by 3 bases; bases with no gene match: 7. This CDR3 contains 17 residues. In germline, CDR1 is MDHEN, CDR2 SYDVKM.

Comments on this clone: This CDR3 fails to terminate in the conserved phenylalanine or tryptophan, so it likely reflects a read error. It is unclear where the CDR3 begins or ends on the DNA, so no DNA is shown, and the CDR3 is as TCRdb lists it. The gene calls are TRBV6-1 and TRBJ2-7; the table's D call, TRBD1, was not checked against the DNA. Germline CDR1 is MNHNS and CDR2 is SASEGT. With termini counted, the CDR3 has 11 amino acids. The CDR3 sequence is CASSEGGKRDI.

A note on this clone: The sample carries other DNA sequences with the same CDR3. The V and J genes are TRBV6-5 and TRBJ1-5; no clear D. Per the germline V gene, CDR1 is MNHEY and CDR2 is SVGAGI. Trimming took 4 bases from V and 3 from J, leaving 7 bases between them. The CDR3 extends over 13 amino acids. The DNA of the CDR3 is TGTGCCAGCAGTTTAAGATTCAATCAGCCCCAGCATTTT. Encoded protein: CASSLRFNQPQHF.

This chain connects TRBV7-2 to TRBJ2-6; 9 bases are a match to TRBD1. CDR3 length: 16 amino acids. Germline CDR1 reads SGHTA; CDR2 reads FQGNSA. With V trimmed by 4 bases and J by 4 bases, 5 bases remained unmatched. CDR3 sequence: CASSSGTGLGANVLTF. Written as DNA, the CDR3 is TGTGCCAGCAGCTCCGGGACAGGGCTGGGGGCCAACGTCCTGACTTTC. The full variable domain, in which reference TRBV7-2 and TRBJ2-6 provide the parts outside the CDR3, is GAGVSQSPSNKVTEKGKDVELRCDPISGHTALYWYRQSLGQGLEFLIYFQGNSAPDKSGLPSDRFSAERTGGSVSTLTIQRTQQEDSAVYLCASSSGTGLGANVLTFGAGSRLTVL.

This chain links TRBV5-1 with TRBJ2-1; 12 nucleotides agree with TRBD1. Germline V gene lookup returns CDR1 SGHRS and CDR2 YFSETQ. The CDR3 consists of 16 residues. With 4 bases clipped from V and 4 bases from J, the junction kept 6 bases outside the gene matches. CDR3 nucleotide sequence: TGCGCCAGCAGCCCGGGGACAGGGGGCCCATACAATGAGCAGTTCTTC. It encodes CASSPGTGGPYNEQFF. Full variable domain (missing parts from reference TRBV5-1 and TRBJ2-1): KAGVTQTPRYLIKTRGQQVTLSCSPISGHRSVSWYQQTPGQGLQFLFEYFSETQRNKGNFPGRFSGRQFSNSRSEMNVSTLELGDSALYLCASSPGTGGPYNEQFFGPGTRLTVL.

This clone was seen more than once but under ten times. The V call is TRBV29-1, the J call TRBJ2-1; D is uncertain. V lost 5 bases to trimming and J lost 11 bases, with 13 bases between them. CDR1 is SQVTM, CDR2 ANQGSEA, per germline. CDR3 size: 11 residues. CDR3 coding DNA: TGCAGCGTTTCTAAGAACCGTCAGCAGTTCTTC. Its translation is CSVSKNRQQFF.

The CDR3 sequence: CASSQKVTSGGDDAYEQYF. CDR3 nucleotide sequence: TGCGCCAGCAGCCAAAAGGTGACTAGCGGGGGGGACGACGCCTACGAGCAGTACTTC. The chain couples TRBV4-3 to TRBJ2-7; 14 bases match TRBD2. Germline CDR1 reads LGHNA; CDR2 reads YSLEER. Trimming at V came to 2 bases and at J to 2 bases, leaving 11 bases not matched to a gene. The CDR3 is 19 amino acids.

This chain joins TRBV4-2 and TRBJ1-2; 8 nucleotides match TRBD1. The CDR3 is made up of 14 amino acids. CDR1 is LGHNA, CDR2 YNFKEQ, per germline. The junction had 7 bases not matched to a gene; V was cut back by 4 bases and J by 6 bases. CDR3 sequence reads: CASSRGQGMNGYTF. The CDR3 region has the DNA TGTGCCAGCAGCCGCGGACAGGGAATGAATGGCTACACCTTC.

The V call is TRBV6-4, the J call TRBJ2-4, with 8 bases fitting TRBD2. The CDR3 is 14 residues long. After removal of 4 bases from V and 5 bases from J, the junction contained 4 bases not matched to a gene. Germline values: CDR1 MRHNA, CDR2 SNTAGT. CDR3: CASSVGAGENIQYF. The CDR3 DNA reads TGTGCCAGCAGTGTAGGAGCGGGGGAAAACATTCAGTACTTC.

The CDR3 protein is CAWSVGVPNSPLHF. CDR3 in DNA: TGTGCCTGGAGCGTAGGGGTCCCAAATTCACCCCTCCACTTT. The chain combines TRBV30 with TRBJ1-6; D is possibly TRBD1 (5 bases). The CDR3 is made up of 14 amino acids. The germline V and J ends were trimmed by 3 bases and 7 bases, with 13 bases remaining between them. CDR1 and CDR2 (germline): GTSNPN, SVGIG (reference sequence). The full variable domain, completed using reference TRBV30 and TRBJ1-6, is SQTIHQWPATLVQPVGSPLSLECTVEGTSNPNLYWYRQAAGRGLQLLFYSVGIGQISSEVPQNLSASRPQDRQFILSSKKLLLSDSGFYLCAWSVGVPNSPLHFGNGTRLTVT.

V and J are TRBV23-1 and TRBJ2-1, with 8 bases aligning to TRBD1. TRBV23-1 is assigned to the ORF class and has an uncertain function. J was trimmed by 0 bases and V by 0 bases; bases with no gene match: 7. The CDR3 is 18 residues long. CDR3 bases: TGCGCCAGCAGTCAATCAGGGACAGGAAACAACTCCTACAATGAGCAGTTCTTC. Translated: CASSQSGTGNNSYNEQFF.

This clone was picked up a small number of times. J is TRBJ2-1 and V is TRBV6-5; 13 bases align to TRBD2. The CDR3 covers 15 residues. Per germline, CDR1 MNHEY and CDR2 SVGAGI. With V trimmed by 6 bases and J by 8 bases, 7 bases remained unmatched. CDR3 sequence reads: CASRSLAGGTYEQFF. As DNA, the CDR3 is TGTGCCAGCAGGTCACTAGCGGGAGGGACCTATGAGCAGTTCTTC.

The rearrangement joins TRBV2 to TRBJ2-1; TRBD1 agrees at 9 bases. The V gene end was trimmed by 7 bases and the J gene end by 7 bases; junction bases not matched to a gene: 5. The CDR3 totals 13 residues. Germline V gene sequence: CDR1 SNHLY, CDR2 FYNNEI. The CDR3 DNA follows: TGTGCCAGCATCGGACAGGGGAGGAATGAGCAGTTCTTC. As protein: CASIGQGRNEQFF.